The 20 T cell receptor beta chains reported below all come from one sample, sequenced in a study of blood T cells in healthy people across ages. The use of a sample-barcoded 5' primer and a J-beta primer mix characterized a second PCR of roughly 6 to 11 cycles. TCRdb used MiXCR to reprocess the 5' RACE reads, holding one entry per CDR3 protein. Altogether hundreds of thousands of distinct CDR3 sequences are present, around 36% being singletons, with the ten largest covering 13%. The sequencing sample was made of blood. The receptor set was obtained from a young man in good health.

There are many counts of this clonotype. The CDR3 coding sequence is TGTGCCAGCAGCCGAAATGGTCCAGGCAGAGATACGCAGTATTTT. This codes for CASSRNGPGRDTQYF. This sequence joins TRBV7-6 and TRBJ2-3; D unresolved. The germline V gene has CDR1 SGHVS and CDR2 FNYEAQ. V lost 5 bases and J 5 bases, leaving 17 bases between the germline ends. The CDR3 totals 15 residues. The full variable domain, its missing parts supplied by reference TRBV7-6 and TRBJ2-3, is GAGVSQSPRYKVTKRGQDVALRCDPISGHVSLYWYRQALGQGPEFLTYFNYEAQQDKSGLPNDRFSAERPEGSISTLTIQRTEQRDSAMYRCASSRNGPGRDTQYFGPGTRLTVL.

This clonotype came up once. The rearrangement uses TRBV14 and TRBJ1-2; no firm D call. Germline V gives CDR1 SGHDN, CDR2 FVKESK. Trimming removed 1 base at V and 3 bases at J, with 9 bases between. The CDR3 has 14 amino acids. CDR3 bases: TGTGCCAGCAGCCAAGGAAGGGATTACTATGGCTACACCTTC. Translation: CASSQGRDYYGYTF.

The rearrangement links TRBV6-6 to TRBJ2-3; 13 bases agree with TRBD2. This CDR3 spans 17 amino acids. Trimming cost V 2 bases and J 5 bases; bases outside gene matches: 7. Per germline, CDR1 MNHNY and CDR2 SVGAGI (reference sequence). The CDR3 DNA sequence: TGTGCCAGCAGTTACCAAACTAGCGGGGGGGCGGGAGATACGCAGTATTTT. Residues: CASSYQTSGGAGDTQYF.

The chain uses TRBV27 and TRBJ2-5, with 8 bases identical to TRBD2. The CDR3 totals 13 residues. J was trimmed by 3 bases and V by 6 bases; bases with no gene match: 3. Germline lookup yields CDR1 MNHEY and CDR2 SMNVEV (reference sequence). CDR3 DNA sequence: TGTGCCAGCAGAAAACTAGCGGAAGAGACCCAGTACTTC. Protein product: CASRKLAEETQYF.

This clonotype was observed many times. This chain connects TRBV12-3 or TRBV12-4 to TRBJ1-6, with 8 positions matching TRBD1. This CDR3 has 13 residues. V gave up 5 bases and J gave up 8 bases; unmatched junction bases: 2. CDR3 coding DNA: TGTGCCAGCAGTCTACAGGGGGATTCACCCCTCCACTTT. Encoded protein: CASSLQGDSPLHF.

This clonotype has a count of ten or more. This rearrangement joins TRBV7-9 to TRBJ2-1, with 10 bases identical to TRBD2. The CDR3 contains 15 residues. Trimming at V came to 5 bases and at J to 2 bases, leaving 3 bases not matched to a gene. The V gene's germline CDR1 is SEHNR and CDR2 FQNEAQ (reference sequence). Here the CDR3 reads CASSQTSGAYNEQFF. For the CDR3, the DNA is TGTGCCAGCAGCCAAACTAGCGGGGCCTACAATGAGCAGTTCTTC. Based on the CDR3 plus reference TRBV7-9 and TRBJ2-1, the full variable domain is DTGVSQNPRHKITKRGQNVTFRCDPISEHNRLYWYRQTLGQGPEFLTYFQNEAQLEKSRLLSDRFSAERPKGSFSTLEIQRTEQGDSAMYLCASSQTSGAYNEQFFGPGTRLTVL.

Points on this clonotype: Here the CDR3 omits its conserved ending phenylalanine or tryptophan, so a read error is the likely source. CDR3 DNA: TGCAGTGCTAGAGTACTTACAGAGATGAACACTGAAGCTTTCTCT. Its translation: CSARVLTEMNTEAFS. The chain uses TRBV20-1 and TRBJ1-1; D unresolved. This CDR3 region has 15 residues. The germline V gene encodes CDR1 DFQATT and CDR2 SNEGSKA (reference sequence). Trimming removed 1 base from V and 0 bases from J, with 12 bases in between.

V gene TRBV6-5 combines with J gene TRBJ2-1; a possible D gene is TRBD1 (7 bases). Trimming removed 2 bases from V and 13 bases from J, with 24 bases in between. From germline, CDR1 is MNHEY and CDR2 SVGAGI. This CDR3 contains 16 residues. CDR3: CASSYVEGRGEETQFF. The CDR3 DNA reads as TGTGCCAGCAGTTACGTCGAGGGCAGGGGGGAAGAGACCCAGTTCTTC.

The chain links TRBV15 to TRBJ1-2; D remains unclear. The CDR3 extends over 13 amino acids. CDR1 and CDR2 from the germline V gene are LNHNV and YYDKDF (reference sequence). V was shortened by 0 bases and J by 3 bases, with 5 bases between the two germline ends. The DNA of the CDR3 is TGTGCCACCAGCAGAGATTCCGACTATGGCTACACCTTC. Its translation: CATSRDSDYGYTF.

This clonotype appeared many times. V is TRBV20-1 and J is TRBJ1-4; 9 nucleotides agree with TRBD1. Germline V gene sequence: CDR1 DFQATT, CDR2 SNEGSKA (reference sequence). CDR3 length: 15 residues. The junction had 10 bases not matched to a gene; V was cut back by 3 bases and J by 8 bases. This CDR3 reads CSASSQGAGEEKLFF. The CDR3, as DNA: TGCAGTGCTAGTTCACAGGGGGCAGGGGAGGAAAAACTGTTTTTT.

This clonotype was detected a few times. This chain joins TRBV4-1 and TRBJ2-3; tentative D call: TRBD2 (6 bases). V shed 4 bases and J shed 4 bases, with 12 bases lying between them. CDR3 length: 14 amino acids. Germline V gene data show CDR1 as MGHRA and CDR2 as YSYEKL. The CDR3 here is CASSRLGFADTQYF. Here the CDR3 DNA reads TGCGCCAGCAGCCGACTAGGTTTCGCAGATACGCAGTATTTT.

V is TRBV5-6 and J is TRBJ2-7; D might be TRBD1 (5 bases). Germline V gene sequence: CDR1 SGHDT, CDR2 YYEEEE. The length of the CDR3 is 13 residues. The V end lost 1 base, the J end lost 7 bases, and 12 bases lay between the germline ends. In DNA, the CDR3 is TGTGCCAGCAGCTTGCCCCAGGGCAATGAGCAGTACTTC. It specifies CASSLPQGNEQYF.

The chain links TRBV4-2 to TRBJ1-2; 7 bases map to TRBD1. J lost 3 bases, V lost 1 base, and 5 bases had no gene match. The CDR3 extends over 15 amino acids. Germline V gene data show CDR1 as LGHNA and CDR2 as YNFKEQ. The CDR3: CASSQGAGQDYGYTF. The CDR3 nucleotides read TGTGCCAGCAGCCAAGGGGCCGGACAGGACTATGGCTACACCTTC.

CDR3 region: CASSQGVSSSTEAFF. In nucleotides, the CDR3 is TGTGCCAGCAGCCAAGGTGTAAGTTCTTCCACTGAAGCTTTCTTT. The V gene is TRBV3-1, the J gene TRBJ1-1; D is uncertain. CDR3 length equals 15 residues. Trimming removed 1 base at V and 4 bases at J, with 13 bases between. Germline CDR1 LGHDT, CDR2 YNNKEL (reference sequence).

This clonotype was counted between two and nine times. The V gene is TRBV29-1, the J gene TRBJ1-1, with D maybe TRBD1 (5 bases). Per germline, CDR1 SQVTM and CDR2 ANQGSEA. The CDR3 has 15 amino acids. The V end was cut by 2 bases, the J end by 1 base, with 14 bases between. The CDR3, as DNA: TGCAGCGTTGAATCTAGGGGATCCCCGAACACTGAAGCTTTCTTT. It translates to CSVESRGSPNTEAFF.

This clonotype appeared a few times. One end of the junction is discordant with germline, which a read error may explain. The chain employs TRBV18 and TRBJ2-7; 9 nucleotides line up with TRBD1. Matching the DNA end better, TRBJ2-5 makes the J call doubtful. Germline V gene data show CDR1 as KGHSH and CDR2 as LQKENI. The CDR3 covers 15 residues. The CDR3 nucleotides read TGTGCTAGCTCACCCGGGACAGGGATTATCAAGACCCAGTACTTC. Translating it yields CASSPGTGIIKTQYF.

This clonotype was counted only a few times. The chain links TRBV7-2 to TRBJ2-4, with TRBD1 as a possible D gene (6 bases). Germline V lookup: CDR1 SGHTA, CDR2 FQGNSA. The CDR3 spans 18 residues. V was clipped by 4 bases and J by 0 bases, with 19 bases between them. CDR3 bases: TGTGCCAGCAGCTCCATGAACCGGGACACAATAGCCAAAAACATTCAGTACTTC. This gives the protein CASSSMNRDTIAKNIQYF.

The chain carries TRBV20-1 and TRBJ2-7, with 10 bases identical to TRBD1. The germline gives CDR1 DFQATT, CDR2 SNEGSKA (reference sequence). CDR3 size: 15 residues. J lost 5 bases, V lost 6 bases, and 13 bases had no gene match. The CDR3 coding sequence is TGCAGTGCGCCGCCTCCGGGACAGGGGTCCGACGAGCAGTACTTC. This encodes CSAPPPGQGSDEQYF.

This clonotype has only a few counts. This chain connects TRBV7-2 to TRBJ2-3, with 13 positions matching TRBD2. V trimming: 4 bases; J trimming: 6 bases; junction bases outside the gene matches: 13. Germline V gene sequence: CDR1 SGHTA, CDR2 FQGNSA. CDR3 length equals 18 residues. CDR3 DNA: TGTGCCAGCAGCTCCGTCCCGGGACTAGCGGGGCAGGGGGATACGCAGTATTTT. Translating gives CASSSVPGLAGQGDTQYF.

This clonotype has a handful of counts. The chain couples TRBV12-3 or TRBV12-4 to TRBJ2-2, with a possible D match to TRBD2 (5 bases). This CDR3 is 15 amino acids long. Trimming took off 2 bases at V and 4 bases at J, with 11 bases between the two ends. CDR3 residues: CASSLRTGFTGELFF. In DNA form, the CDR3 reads TGTGCCAGCAGTTTAAGGACTGGATTCACCGGGGAGCTGTTTTTT.